The rows below give T cell receptor beta chains drawn from one sample of a study of control samples from healthy donors and cancer patients. Some clones are missing from TCRdb's copy, which holds only in-frame ones; the method was immunoSEQ multiplex PCR. Among approximately 170,000 clones listed, around 93% were seen once. Sequenced sample: blood. The receptor source for this set is a woman aged 60-75 years in good health. Each CDR3 is given with its conserved first and last residue. A D gene is named only where the DNA matches it firmly. Clone sizes are given selectively: once, few, many, or a class where the clone is expanded.

>TRBD2|TRBV25-1|TRBJ2-2|-
TGTGCCAGCAGTTCCCTGGGGACTAGCGGCACCGGGGAGCTGTTTTTT
CASSSLGTSGTGELFF
>-|TRBV7-3|TRBJ2-2|few
TGTGCCAGCAGCTTATCGGCGGGAAGTCGGCGGACCGGGGAGCTGTTTTTT
CASSLSAGSRRTGELFF
>-|TRBV6-2/TRBV6-3|TRBJ1-2|-
TGTGCCAGCAGCCCACAGCTCACCGGCTATGGCTACACCTTC
CASSPQLTGYGYTF
>-|TRBV6-5|TRBJ2-1|-
TGTGCCAGCAGCCTACAGGGTTCTCTCAATGAGCAGTTCTTC
CASSLQGSLNEQFF
>TRBD2|TRBV5-4|TRBJ2-5|-
TGTGCCAGCAGCCCGGAGGGACTAGCGGGGGGGGAAGAGACCCAGTACTTC
CASSPEGLAGGEETQYF
>-|TRBV7-2|TRBJ1-1|-
TGTGCCAGCAGCTCTATTATGAACACTGAAGCTTTCTTT
CASSSIMNTEAFF
>-|TRBV7-9|TRBJ2-3|-
TGTGCCAGCAGCTTACGGGCGGGTCCTAGCACAGATACGCAGTATTTT
CASSLRAGPSTDTQYF
>TRBD1|TRBV28|TRBJ2-2|-
TGTGCCAGCATCATATCTTCCGGGACAGGACAAGACGGGGAGCTGTTTTTT
CASIISSGTGQDGELFF
>-|TRBV6-5|TRBJ2-2|-
TGTGCCAGCAGTTCCGCTCGGGGGACCGGGGAGCTGTTTTTT
CASSSARGTGELFF
>-|TRBV20-1|TRBJ1-2|-
TGCAGTGCTAGTGCCGGAGGGGGTTGGAGTGGCTACACCTTC
CSASAGGGWSGYTF
>-|TRBV10-2|TRBJ2-7|-
TGCGCCAGCAGTGAGGCGGACTTTACCGTAGGGCCGTACTTC
CASSEADFTVGPYF
>-|TRBV2|TRBJ1-1|-
TGTGCCAGGTCGGGGCGAACTGAAGCTTTCTTT
CARSGRTEAFF
>-|TRBV7-8|TRBJ1-2|-
TGTGCCAGCACATCCCGGGACTCCCCAGGCCAATACACCTTC
CASTSRDSPGQYTF
>TRBD2|TRBV11-2|TRBJ2-5|-
TGTGCCAGCAGCTTAGACGGGGGGGGCCAAGAGACCCAGTACTTC
CASSLDGGGQETQYF
>-|TRBV3-1/TRBV3-2|TRBJ2-1|-
TGTGCCAGCAGCCGCCGCGGCGGGGAACACAATGAGCAGTTCTTC
CASSRRGGEHNEQFF
>-|TRBV12-3/TRBV12-4|TRBJ1-6|-
TGTGCCAGCAGTTCGCATAATTCACCCCTCCACTTT
CASSSHNSPLHF
>TRBD1|TRBV6-5|TRBJ2-1|-
TGTGCCAGCAAGGACAGGAGCTCCTACAATGAGCAGTTCTTC
CASKDRSSYNEQFF
>TRBD1|TRBV14|TRBJ1-2|-
TGTGCCAGCAGCCCCGGACAGGAATTCAACTATGGCTACACCTTC
CASSPGQEFNYGYTF
>-|TRBV6-6|TRBJ2-5|-
TGTGCCAGCAGTTACTCGATAAGCAGTTACCAAGAGACCCAGTACTTC
CASSYSISSYQETQYF
>TRBD1|TRBV7-2|TRBJ1-4|-
TGTGCCAGCAGCTGGGACAGCTCGGCAACTAATGAAAAACTGTTTTTT
CASSWDSSATNEKLFF
>-|TRBV29-1|TRBJ2-7|-
TGCAGCGGCGTCCGGGACACGAACTCCTACGAGCAGTACTTC
CSGVRDTNSYEQYF
>TRBD1|TRBV19|TRBJ1-2|-
TGTGCCAGTAGTATCACCGGGACAGGCACCGAGGGTGGCTACACCTTC
CASSITGTGTEGGYTF
>TRBD1|TRBV28|TRBJ2-7|-
TGTGCCAGCTACAGAGGGGGCGCCGCCTACGAGCAGTACTTC
CASYRGGAAYEQYF
>TRBD1|TRBV3-1/TRBV3-2|TRBJ2-7|once
TGTGCCAGCAGCCCACGGGACAGCCTCTACGAGCAGTACTTC
CASSPRDSLYEQYF
>TRBD1|TRBV7-7|TRBJ1-1|-
TGTGCCAGCAGCTTTCACAGGGGGGCTGAAGCTTTCTTT
CASSFHRGAEAFF
>-|TRBV7-2|TRBJ1-1|-
TGTGCCAGCAGCTTAGCATTTAAGAACACTGAAGCTTTCTTT
CASSLAFKNTEAFF
>-|TRBV5-1|TRBJ1-1|-
TGCGCCAGCAGCTCACAGGGTGCGAACACTGAAGCTTTCTTT
CASSSQGANTEAFF
>-|TRBV6-5|TRBJ2-5|-
TGTGCCAGCAGGCAGGGAATCCTGGAGACCCAGTACTTC
CASRQGILETQYF
>TRBD1|TRBV14|TRBJ1-1|-
TGTGCCAGCAGCCCCCTTGTACAGGGGAGAACTGAAGCTTTCTTT
CASSPLVQGRTEAFF